This T cell receptor (beta chain) emerged from a study of a mutant IDH1 vaccine in newly diagnosed glioma. The time point here: week 47, end of study. With topical imiquimod, each dose of the vaccine consisted of 300 ug of mutant IDH1 20-mer peptide. Comments on this clone: Its antigen is undetermined.

Generated by immunoSEQ multiplex PCR, the TCRdb table keeps only in-frame clones and is missing some. The sample has over 30,000 clones, about 87% seen once; the top ten hold around 12%. This CDR3 comprises 13 residues. Trimming cost V 6 bases and J 1 base, with 4 bases left between them. Germline V gene sequence: CDR1 ENHRY, CDR2 SYGVKD. The rearrangement links TRBV10-3 to TRBJ2-6; D is unclear. The sequence was collected from a young woman with glioma. The sample consisted of PBMCs, taken from a glioma patient whose treatment included an IDH1 peptide vaccine. The CDR3 spells CAISGSGANVLTF. DNA for the CDR3: TGTGCCATCAGCGGTTCTGGGGCCAACGTCCTGACTTTC.